This section outlines one T cell receptor (beta chain) sequence together with its context. Its antigen is unknown. The record has no base qualities; no much larger clone is one base away. This specimen belongs to a study of blood T cell repertoires in COVID-19 (dated by TCRdb to the early 2020s). Regarding the complete study: Collaborator samples came from the United States, Italy and Spain and covered acute and convalescent phases of COVID-19. Samples were obtained from the ongoing ImmuneRACE study (first 160 participants) and from 1,254 subjects provided by 6 global collaborators. The dataset comprised deeply sampled blood TCRbeta repertoires from subjects exposed to, actively infected with, or recovered from COVID-19. A de-identified subject ID, COVID-19 status, age in years and sex were almost always included in the sample metadata. The material from the prospective study consisted of cDNA or gDNA derived from T cells, B-cell-depleted T cells, or PBMCs. Where available, HLA class I and class II types were obtained from metadata supplied by the sample provider rather than from assay-based typing. The repertoires were made available in a free public database intended to serve as a resource for research on the immune response to SARS-CoV-2. The study at large found these results: Clinical and demographic metadata were provided uncurated, with the amount varying by source and participant.

The immunoSEQ Assay, a bias-controlled multiplex PCR, was used to amplify TCRbeta CDR3 regions from genomic DNA. The original methods were these. The number of nucleated cells in each sample was estimated from the amplification of reference gene primers within the assay. Sequence reads were collapsed and filtered to measure the absolute abundance of every unique TCRbeta CDR3 rearrangement. For each sample, productive Simpson clonality was calculated as the square root of Simpson's diversity index over productive rearrangements. TCRdb re-hosts the immuneACCESS table, in-frame sequences only. Its copies lack some clones; in the studies checked, an unresolved V gene accounts for under half of them, and the cause for the rest is not known. That table gives V, J and clone size, and the DNA gave D and trimming. The sample records over 200,000 clones, about 83% of which are singletons. The ten largest account for 7.5% to 8% of the sample.

Whole blood was collected in K2EDTA tubes by collaborating institutions according to the institutions' own protocols. For TCRbeta analysis, collaborator samples were shipped as frozen whole blood, as isolated PBMCs, or as DNA extracted from either sample type. The CDR3 spans 17 residues, from the cysteine through the phenylalanine. Left in the record is the CDR3 DNA by itself, 51 bases read in frame from the first base. Here V drops 5 bases and J drops 11 bases, and the junction holds 18 bases not matched to any gene. CDR1 SEHNR and CDR2 FQNEAQ were looked up in the germline V gene (reference sequence).

The specimen was peripheral blood. The V and J genes are TRBV7-9 and TRBJ2-2; TRBD2 lines up with 9 middle nucleotides. This receptor was identified in a woman aged 50 to 60 with active or convalescent COVID-19. CDR3 reads: CASSPVRGLAGGRELFF. The nucleotide sequence is TGTGCCAGCAGCCCGGTTAGGGGACTAGCAGGGGGAAGAGAGCTGTTTTTT.